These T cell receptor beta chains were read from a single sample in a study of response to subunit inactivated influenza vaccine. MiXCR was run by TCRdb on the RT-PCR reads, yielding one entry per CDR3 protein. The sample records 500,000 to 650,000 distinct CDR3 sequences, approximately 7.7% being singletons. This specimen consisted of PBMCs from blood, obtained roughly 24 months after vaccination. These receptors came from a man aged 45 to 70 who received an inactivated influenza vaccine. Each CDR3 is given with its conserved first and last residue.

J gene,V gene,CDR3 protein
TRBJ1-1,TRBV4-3,CASSQTTGGGTEAFF
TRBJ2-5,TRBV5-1,CASSLARDSRETQYF
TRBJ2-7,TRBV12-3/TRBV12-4,CASSPEGSATYEQYF
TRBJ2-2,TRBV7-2,CASRGLAGALTGELFF
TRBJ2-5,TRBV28,CASSRLAAQETQYF
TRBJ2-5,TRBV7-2,CASSTSNSKETQYF
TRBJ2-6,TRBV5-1,CASSGGRLGEFVVGANVLTF
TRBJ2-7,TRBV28,CASSPGTSGGAEQYF
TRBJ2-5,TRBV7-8,CASTLLGGYASLETQYF
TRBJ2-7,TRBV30,CAWAGQGTYEQYF
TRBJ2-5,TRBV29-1,CSASWAQRETQYF
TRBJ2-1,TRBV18,CASSPRASGVHNEQFF
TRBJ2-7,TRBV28,CASGTPLGGTSGTVYEQYF
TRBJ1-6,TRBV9,CASSVAWGYNSPLHF
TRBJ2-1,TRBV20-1,CSVISTRRAGDEQFF
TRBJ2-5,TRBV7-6,CASSTPSGGKETQYF